The 18 T cell receptor beta chains below were found in one sample sequenced in a study of control samples from healthy donors and cancer patients. Sequenced by immunoSEQ multiplex PCR; TCRdb stores in-frame clones only, minus some. This sample carries approximately 100,000 clones, 85% of them seen once, and the ten largest clones take around 2.1%. The sample taken for sequencing was blood. These receptors were collected from a woman in her 40s in good health.

This clone was observed once. The V call is TRBV6-5, the J call TRBJ2-5; 7 positions agree with TRBD1. Trimming at V came to 6 bases and at J to 6 bases, leaving 10 bases not matched to a gene. This CDR3 comprises 14 residues. Germline lookup yields CDR1 MNHEY and CDR2 SVGAGI. In nucleotides, the CDR3 is TGTGCCAGCAGCTTGACAGGGTCTATACAGACCCAGTACTTC. It is translated as CASSLTGSIQTQYF.

The genes are TRBV2 and TRBJ2-3; 10 positions agree with TRBD1. The V gene's germline CDR1 is SNHLY and CDR2 FYNNEI. V shed 1 base, J shed 6 bases, and the junction held 4 bases outside the gene matches. The CDR3 covers 15 residues. CDR3 sequence (DNA): TGTGCCAGCAGTGAAGAGACAGGGGGCAATGATACGCAGTATTTT. Encoded protein: CASSEETGGNDTQYF.

The V call is TRBV24-1, the J call TRBJ1-5; 9 positions match TRBD1. This CDR3 has 15 residues. Germline trimming cut 3 bases from V and 5 bases from J; bases unmatched to any gene: 4. The germline V gene has CDR1 KGHDR and CDR2 SFDVKD. CDR3 sequence reads: CATSDPTGGHQPQHF. In DNA form, the CDR3 reads TGTGCCACCAGTGATCCGACAGGGGGACATCAGCCCCAGCATTTT.

The rearrangement uses TRBV7-2 and TRBJ2-6; D is ambiguous. V was cut by 2 bases and J by 0 bases, with 5 bases left in between. This CDR3 is 15 amino acids long. The germline V gene has CDR1 SGHTA and CDR2 FQGNSA. The CDR3 DNA is TGTGCCAGCAGCTTATCCTACTCTGGGGCCAACGTCCTGACTTTC. Translation gives CASSLSYSGANVLTF.

This clone was counted once. The rearrangement joins TRBV4-1 to TRBJ2-1, with a tentative D call TRBD2 (6 bases). Looked up from germline, CDR1 is MGHRA and CDR2 is YSYEKL. The CDR3 consists of 18 residues. V was shortened by 4 bases and J by 4 bases, with 23 bases between the two germline ends. CDR3 nucleotide sequence: TGCGCCAGCAGCCGATACGGGCTGACTAGGACCTCATACAATGAGCAGTTCTTC. Translating it yields CASSRYGLTRTSYNEQFF.

The chain carries TRBV7-2 and TRBJ1-2; 7 bases are a match to TRBD1. V gave up 4 bases and J gave up 5 bases; unmatched junction bases: 7. CDR1 and CDR2 from the germline V gene are SGHTA and FQGNSA. The CDR3 has 14 residues. The CDR3 DNA is TGTGCCAGCAGCTCGTACAGGGGTGGGTATGGCTACACCTTC. Encoded protein: CASSSYRGGYGYTF. The whole variable domain, filled in from reference TRBV7-2 and TRBJ1-2, reads GAGVSQSPSNKVTEKGKDVELRCDPISGHTALYWYRQSLGQGLEFLIYFQGNSAPDKSGLPSDRFSAERTGGSVSTLTIQRTQQEDSAVYLCASSSYRGGYGYTFGSGTRLTVV.

The chain couples TRBV18 to TRBJ2-3; D not resolved. The germline V and J ends were trimmed by 2 bases and 0 bases, with 9 bases remaining between them. The CDR3 sequence is 15 residues long. Germline CDR1 is KGHSH and CDR2 is LQKENI. This chain's CDR3 is CASSPTFLSTDTQYF. The CDR3 DNA is TGTGCCAGCTCACCAACTTTCCTTAGCACAGATACGCAGTATTTT.

The chain is built from TRBV5-8 and TRBJ1-1, with TRBD1 identical over 10 bases. CDR1 and CDR2 (germline): SGHTS, YDEGEE. The CDR3 loop spans 13 amino acids. Trimming took 0 bases from V and 10 from J; bases not matched to a gene: 3. The CDR3 DNA reads TGTGCCAGCAGCTTGGGGACAGGGGGTCCAGCTTTCTTT. Protein: CASSLGTGGPAFF. The full variable domain, its missing parts supplied by reference TRBV5-8 and TRBJ1-1, is EAGVTQSPTHLIKTRGQQATLRCSPISGHTSVYWYQQALGLGLQFLLWYDEGEERNRGNFPPRFSGRQFPNYSSELNVNALELEDSALYLCASSLGTGGPAFFGQGTRLTVV.

CDR3 loop: CASSERLGLPTDTQYF. Here the CDR3 DNA reads TGTGCCAGCAGTGAAAGATTGGGACTCCCCACAGATACGCAGTATTTT. This sequence joins TRBV6-1 and TRBJ2-3, with D possibly TRBD2 on 6 matching bases. The V gene lost 2 bases and the J gene lost 2 bases, with 14 bases spanning the gap. This CDR3 has 16 residues. Germline CDR1 reads MNHNS; CDR2 reads SASEGT.

This clone has more than one count but fewer than ten. The chain employs TRBV15 and TRBJ2-7, with 13 bases fitting TRBD2. The CDR3 loop spans 15 amino acids. The J segment lost 5 bases and the V segment lost 4 bases, leaving 5 bases of the junction unmatched. CDR1 and CDR2 from the germline V gene are LNHNV and YYDKDF (reference sequence). CDR3 loop: CATSTGLAGTHEQYF. DNA of the CDR3: TGTGCCACCAGCACGGGACTAGCGGGGACCCACGAGCAGTACTTC.

The chain has TRBV6-5 and TRBJ2-7, with D perhaps TRBD1 (6 bases). The CDR3 runs 14 residues. The V end lost 6 bases, the J end lost 3 bases, and 15 bases lay between the germline ends. Germline V lookup: CDR1 MNHEY, CDR2 SVGAGI. The CDR3 nucleotides read TGTGCCAGCAGGGGTACAGGGAGTTACTACGAGCAGTACTTC. It codes for CASRGTGSYYEQYF.

The chain couples TRBV5-1 to TRBJ2-7; 11 nucleotides agree with TRBD1. Germline assignment: CDR1 SGHRS and CDR2 YFSETQ. With 3 bases clipped from V and 4 bases from J, the junction kept 6 bases outside the gene matches. The CDR3 consists of 15 residues. CDR3 loop: CASSSQGTGGYEQYF. CDR3 in DNA: TGCGCCAGCAGCTCCCAGGGGACAGGGGGGTACGAGCAGTACTTC.

The chain carries TRBV7-2 and TRBJ1-2; D is uncertain. Germline CDR1 is SGHTA and CDR2 is FQGNSA. This CDR3 comprises 13 residues. Trimming stripped 4 bases from V and 6 bases from J, with 12 bases between. The CDR3 loop is CASSSAGRDGYTF. In nucleotides, the CDR3 is TGTGCCAGCAGCTCAGCCGGGCGGGATGGCTACACCTTC.

Many counts were recorded for this clone. The chain employs TRBV10-2 and TRBJ1-5; D remains unclear. Between the trimmed V and J ends, which lost 8 bases and 3 bases, there was a span of 8 bases. The CDR3 has 12 residues. Germline CDR1 is WSHSY and CDR2 is SAAADI. This CDR3 is CASGPINQPQHF. CDR3 in DNA: TGCGCCAGCGGTCCGATCAATCAGCCCCAGCATTTT.

This clone came up once. V gene TRBV30 combines with J gene TRBJ1-6, with D hard to call. Trimming removed 0 bases from V and 9 bases from J, with 12 bases in between. Germline-derived CDR1 and CDR2 are GTSNPN and SVGIG (reference sequence). The CDR3 is made up of 14 amino acids. The CDR3 sequence: CAWSVRGRGSPLHF. The CDR3 nucleotides are TGTGCCTGGAGTGTCCGAGGCAGAGGTTCACCCCTCCACTTT.

The rearrangement joins TRBV5-4 to TRBJ1-2; 10 bases agree with TRBD1. The germline gives CDR1 SGHNT, CDR2 YYREEE (reference sequence). The CDR3 has 16 residues. With V trimmed by 3 bases and J by 8 bases, 13 bases remained unmatched. CDR3 nucleotide sequence: TGTGCCAGCAGCTCGACCCTGACCGGGACAGGGGACGGCTACACCTTC. It yields the protein CASSSTLTGTGDGYTF.

V is TRBV6-1 and J is TRBJ2-7, with TRBD2 as a possible D gene (6 bases). The ends were cut back, 0 bases at V and 3 bases at J, with 12 bases in the middle. The germline gives CDR1 MNHNS, CDR2 SASEGT. CDR3 length: 15 amino acids. The chain's CDR3 is CASSEARQGGYEQYF. Here the CDR3 DNA reads TGTGCCAGCAGTGAAGCGCGGCAGGGAGGCTACGAGCAGTACTTC.

The chain employs TRBV13 and TRBJ2-7; 7 bases line up with TRBD2. Looked up from germline, CDR1 is PRHDT and CDR2 is FYEKMQ (reference sequence). V trimming: 5 bases; J trimming: 1 base; junction bases outside the gene matches: 5. The CDR3 runs 14 residues. DNA of the CDR3: TGTGCCAGCAGCCCCCCGGGACTATCCTACGAGCAGTACTTC. This gives the protein CASSPPGLSYEQYF.